Presented here are 30 T cell receptor beta chains from one specimen sequenced in a study of blood T cells in healthy people across ages. Next came a second PCR, run for about 7 to 12 cycles, which used a sample-barcoded 5' primer along with a J-beta primer mix. TCRdb re-analysed the 5' RACE reads in MiXCR, keeping a single row per CDR3 protein. The table includes around 940,000 distinct CDR3 sequences, roughly 47% detected once. What was sequenced was blood. These receptor sequences come from a woman in her sixties or seventies in good health.

This sequence joins TRBV28 and TRBJ2-7; 10 bases fit TRBD1. The CDR3 is made up of 12 amino acids. Germline CDR1 MDHEN, CDR2 SYDVKM. With V trimmed by 5 bases and J by 12 bases, 7 bases remained unmatched. The CDR3 sequence is CASSTGQGSWYF. The CDR3 DNA reads as TGTGCCAGCAGTACGGGACAGGGGTCTTGGTACTTC.

This sequence joins TRBV10-3 and TRBJ1-1; D might be TRBD1 (6 bases). Germline assignment: CDR1 ENHRY and CDR2 SYGVKD. V lost 10 bases to trimming and J lost 7 bases, with 22 bases between them. The CDR3 loop spans 14 amino acids. CDR3 loop: CATEGGQRYGEAFF. The CDR3 nucleotides read TGTGCCACCGAAGGCGGACAGCGGTATGGTGAAGCTTTCTTT.

J is TRBJ2-7 and V is TRBV28; 8 bases align to TRBD1. The CDR3 contains 14 residues. The V gene's germline CDR1 is MDHEN and CDR2 SYDVKM. V trimming: 2 bases; J trimming: 2 bases; junction bases outside the gene matches: 2. The CDR3 region is CASSLPDRAYEQYF. The CDR3, as DNA: TGTGCCAGCAGTTTACCGGACAGGGCCTACGAGCAGTACTTC.

As DNA, the CDR3 is TGTGCCAGCAGCTTCGAAGCAGCTCCCTACAATGAGCAGTTCTTC. This gives the protein CASSFEAAPYNEQFF. The chain recombines TRBV7-9 with TRBJ2-1; D ambiguous. Germline V gene data show CDR1 as SEHNR and CDR2 as FQNEAQ (reference sequence). Trimming stripped 3 bases from V and 2 bases from J, with 11 bases between. This CDR3 is 15 amino acids long.

The chain combines TRBV15 with TRBJ2-7; the D gene is possibly TRBD1 (5 bases). V lost 11 bases and J lost 6, with 17 bases in between. CDR3 size: 12 residues. Germline V gene lookup returns CDR1 LNHNV and CDR2 YYDKDF (reference sequence). The CDR3 nucleotides are TGTGCCGCGAGAAGGGGAAAGGGCGAGCAGTACTTC. This translates into CAARRGKGEQYF.

Concerning this clonotype itself: A read error may produce the germline difference seen at one junction end. The chain combines TRBV20-1 with TRBJ2-1; D gene uncertain. This CDR3 contains 12 residues. The germline gives CDR1 DFQATT, CDR2 SNEGSKA (reference sequence). In DNA form, the CDR3 reads TGTAGTGCTAGGTCTGGCGGCGATGAGCAGTTCTTC. This gives the protein CSARSGGDEQFF.

This clonotype was detected only a few times. The chain combines TRBV10-3 with TRBJ2-7; no clear D gene. The CDR3 contains 13 residues. Germline lookup yields CDR1 ENHRY and CDR2 SYGVKD. V lost 8 bases to trimming and J lost 3 bases, with 14 bases between them. This CDR3 is CAISHGGFYEQYF. For the CDR3, the DNA is TGTGCCATCTCCCATGGTGGGTTCTACGAGCAGTACTTC.

This clonotype appeared a few times. This may be a read error: a much more frequent sequence differs by one nucleotide. The chain has TRBV4-1 and TRBJ2-3; 7 bases agree with TRBD1. From germline, CDR1 is MGHRA and CDR2 YSYEKL. The CDR3 loop spans 14 amino acids. CDR3 loop: CAGSQQQGPDTQYF. As DNA, the CDR3 is TGCGCCGGCAGCCAACAACAGGGGCCAGATACGCAGTATTTT.

The V gene is TRBV20-1, the J gene TRBJ1-5, with D possibly being TRBD1 (5 bases). Per germline, CDR1 DFQATT and CDR2 SNEGSKA (reference sequence). V lost 7 bases, J lost 4 bases, and 14 bases lay in between. The CDR3 is 13 amino acids. CDR3 in DNA: TGCAGTGTTCTACGGGGACGTAATCAGCCCCAGCATTTT. Translating gives CSVLRGRNQPQHF.

This clonotype was seen more than once but under ten times. J is TRBJ2-3 and V is TRBV7-9; 12 bases agree with TRBD1. CDR3 length equals 16 residues. The germline CDR1 and CDR2 sequences are SEHNR and FQNEAQ (reference sequence). J lost 2 bases, V lost 1 base, and 1 base had no gene match. The CDR3 is CASSLGDRGLTDTQYF. CDR3 coding DNA: TGTGCCAGCAGCTTAGGGGACAGGGGGCTCACAGATACGCAGTATTTT. Full variable domain (rest looked up from reference TRBV7-9 and TRBJ2-3): DTGVSQNPRHKITKRGQNVTFRCDPISEHNRLYWYRQTLGQGPEFLTYFQNEAQLEKSRLLSDRFSAERPKGSFSTLEIQRTEQGDSAMYLCASSLGDRGLTDTQYFGPGTRLTVL.

This clonotype has only a few counts. The V gene is TRBV6-4, the J gene TRBJ2-3; 10 bases agree with TRBD2. The J segment lost 4 bases and the V segment lost 0 bases, leaving 4 bases of the junction unmatched. Germline V gene data show CDR1 as MRHNA and CDR2 as SNTAGT. The CDR3 is 16 residues long. The DNA of the CDR3 is TGTGCCAGCAGTGACTCGGGAGCGGGAGGGCCAGATACGCAGTATTTT. The encoded protein is CASSDSGAGGPDTQYF.

This clonotype was seen a few times. This sequence joins TRBV4-1 and TRBJ2-7; 9 bases line up with TRBD1. This CDR3 comprises 15 residues. Germline V gene lookup returns CDR1 MGHRA and CDR2 YSYEKL. V shed 2 bases and J 2 bases; nucleotides not matched to a gene: 4. The CDR3, as DNA: TGCGCCAGCAGCCAAACCGGGACAGGGACCTACGAGCAGTACTTC. It codes for CASSQTGTGTYEQYF.

The V gene is TRBV20-1, the J gene TRBJ2-7; D might be TRBD2 (5 bases). V gave up 2 bases and J gave up 1 base, with 21 bases separating them. Germline V CDR1 and CDR2: DFQATT, SNEGSKA (reference sequence). CDR3 length equals 17 residues. This CDR3 reads CSARQEVVRDLSYEQYF. The CDR3 DNA sequence: TGCAGTGCTAGACAGGAGGTCGTCCGAGACTTGTCCTACGAGCAGTACTTC.

This clonotype occurred a few times. The chain links TRBV19 to TRBJ2-7; D not certain. V was pared by 1 base and J by 5 bases, with 12 bases between. Germline lookup yields CDR1 LNHDA and CDR2 SQIVND (reference sequence). The CDR3 extends over 14 amino acids. The CDR3 coding sequence is TGTGCCAGTAGTATAGTATCGACGGCTAACGAGCAGTACTTC. This codes for CASSIVSTANEQYF.

This clonotype was seen more than once but under ten times. The chain joins TRBV20-1 to TRBJ2-7; TRBD2 aligns across 11 bases. The V and J ends lost 0 bases and 4 bases, in that order; junction bases with no gene match: 5. The CDR3 spans 15 residues. CDR1 is DFQATT and CDR2 is SNEGSKA in the germline V gene (reference sequence). The CDR3 protein is CSARDLAGGLYEQYF. CDR3 nucleotides: TGCAGTGCTAGAGATCTAGCGGGAGGACTATACGAGCAGTACTTC.

V usage is TRBV29-1 and J usage is TRBJ1-2, with D maybe TRBD1 (5 bases). Germline lookup yields CDR1 SQVTM and CDR2 ANQGSEA. Trimming pared 0 bases from V and 3 bases from J, leaving 14 bases between. There are 15 residues in the CDR3. The CDR3 nucleotides are TGCAGCGTTGAAGATAACTTGGGGGGGTACTATGGCTACACCTTC. Encoded protein: CSVEDNLGGYYGYTF.

This clonotype was detected a few times. CDR3 coding DNA: TGCAGTGCTTACAGGGGACCGGACGAGCAGTACTTC. Translated, it gives CSAYRGPDEQYF. The chain links TRBV20-1 to TRBJ2-7; the match to TRBD1 covers 7 bases. The V segment lost 5 bases and the J segment 5 bases; nucleotides outside the gene matches: 6. This CDR3 comprises 12 residues. Germline assignment: CDR1 DFQATT and CDR2 SNEGSKA (reference sequence).

This clonotype was detected a few times. The chain uses TRBV4-3 and TRBJ2-7; 8 positions agree with TRBD2. The CDR3 is 15 residues long. V dropped 0 bases and J dropped 4; count of bases not matched to a gene: 5. Germline assignment: CDR1 LGHNA and CDR2 YSLEER. The CDR3 DNA follows: TGCGCCAGCAGCCAAGATCGACTAGCGAGTTACGAGCAGTACTTC. Protein: CASSQDRLASYEQYF.

DNA for the CDR3: TGTGCCAGCAGCTTAAACACGGGAGGGGGGGAGACCCAGTTCTTC. Translation gives CASSLNTGGGETQFF. The chain joins TRBV7-2 to TRBJ2-1, with 8 positions matching TRBD2. The junction had 13 bases not matched to a gene; V was cut back by 2 bases and J by 13 bases. This CDR3 spans 15 amino acids. Looked up from germline, CDR1 is SGHTA and CDR2 is FQGNSA.

As to this clonotype: The junction departs from the called germline gene at one end, perhaps through a read error. CDR3: CASSRQTGGYNKQFF. The CDR3 nucleotides read TGCGCCAGCAGCCGACAGACGGGAGGTTACAATAAGCAGTTCTTC. V usage is TRBV4-3 and J usage is TRBJ2-1; 7 nucleotides match TRBD2. Germline CDR1 LGHNA, CDR2 YSLEER. This CDR3 has 15 amino acids.

The chain uses TRBV5-1 and TRBJ2-1; 13 bases map to TRBD2. Germline V gene data show CDR1 as SGHRS and CDR2 as YFSETQ. After removal of 0 bases from V and 4 bases from J, the junction contained 4 bases not matched to a gene. CDR3 length equals 17 residues. The CDR3 region is CASSLGALAGGYNEQFF. In DNA form, the CDR3 reads TGCGCCAGCAGCTTGGGGGCACTAGCGGGAGGGTACAATGAGCAGTTCTTC. Looking up the rest from reference TRBV5-1 and TRBJ2-1 gives the full variable domain: KAGVTQTPRYLIKTRGQQVTLSCSPISGHRSVSWYQQTPGQGLQFLFEYFSETQRNKGNFPGRFSGRQFSNSRSEMNVSTLELGDSALYLCASSLGALAGGYNEQFFGPGTRLTVL.

This clonotype was detected only a few times. The chain combines TRBV12-3 or TRBV12-4 with TRBJ2-5; D remains unclear. The CDR3 has 13 amino acids. Between the trimmed V and J ends, which lost 5 bases and 5 bases, there was a span of 12 bases. The CDR3 region has the DNA TGTGCCAGCAGTACCATCGAAGGGGAGACCCAGTACTTC. Amino acid sequence: CASSTIEGETQYF.

This clonotype was counted only a few times. The gene calls are TRBV4-3 and TRBJ2-7; D ambiguous. CDR1 and CDR2 from the germline V gene are LGHNA and YSLEER. V shed 4 bases and J shed 0 bases, with 13 bases lying between them. The CDR3 loop spans 15 amino acids. The CDR3 sequence is CASSLSLSNSYEQYF. The DNA for the CDR3 is TGCGCCAGCAGCCTCTCCCTGTCCAACTCCTACGAGCAGTACTTC.

This clonotype was detected many times. The V and J genes are TRBV4-3 and TRBJ2-7; 9 nucleotides agree with TRBD2. V shed 1 base and J 0 bases; nucleotides not matched to a gene: 1. This CDR3 has 15 amino acids. The germline CDR1 and CDR2 sequences are LGHNA and YSLEER. The CDR3 spells CASSQGLAASYEQYF. In DNA form, the CDR3 reads TGCGCCAGCAGCCAAGGACTAGCGGCCTCCTACGAGCAGTACTTC.

This clonotype came up a few times. This chain links TRBV4-1 with TRBJ1-1, with 9 bases identical to TRBD1. Germline V gene sequence: CDR1 MGHRA, CDR2 YSYEKL. This CDR3 spans 14 amino acids. The V and J ends lost 1 base and 4 bases, in that order; junction bases with no gene match: 1. CDR3 sequence reads: CASSQVTGGTEAFF. The CDR3 region has the DNA TGCGCCAGCAGCCAAGTGACAGGGGGCACTGAAGCTTTCTTT.

J is TRBJ2-7 and V is TRBV9; TRBD2 matches at 13 bases. This CDR3 is 19 amino acids long. Unmatched junction bases numbered 12, after V lost 3 bases and J lost 0 bases. Germline values: CDR1 SGDLS, CDR2 YYNGEE. The CDR3 protein is CASSAGRGTSGTSSYEQYF. The CDR3 DNA reads TGTGCCAGCAGCGCGGGCAGAGGGACTAGCGGGACCAGCTCCTACGAGCAGTACTTC.

The chain has TRBV5-1 and TRBJ2-1, with 10 bases aligning to TRBD1. This CDR3 is built from 17 residues. Germline V gene sequence: CDR1 SGHRS, CDR2 YFSETQ. J was trimmed by 6 bases and V by 4 bases; bases with no gene match: 13. CDR3 DNA sequence: TGCGCCAGCAGCCTAGGGGACAGGGGTAAGGGGGGCAATGAGCAGTTCTTC. It encodes CASSLGDRGKGGNEQFF. The full variable domain, in which reference TRBV5-1 and TRBJ2-1 provide the parts outside the CDR3, is KAGVTQTPRYLIKTRGQQVTLSCSPISGHRSVSWYQQTPGQGLQFLFEYFSETQRNKGNFPGRFSGRQFSNSRSEMNVSTLELGDSALYLCASSLGDRGKGGNEQFFGPGTRLTVL.

The rearrangement uses TRBV5-1 and TRBJ2-7; the D gene could be TRBD1 or TRBD2 (6 bases each). Germline V gene lookup returns CDR1 SGHRS and CDR2 YFSETQ. The ends were cut back, 3 bases at V and 4 bases at J, with 17 bases in the middle. This CDR3 spans 15 amino acids. The chain's CDR3 is CASSSARGGEYEQYF. CDR3 coding DNA: TGCGCCAGCAGCTCGGCCAGGGGCGGGGAGTACGAGCAGTACTTC.

The rearrangement uses TRBV20-1 and TRBJ2-1; 8 nucleotides line up with TRBD2. The CDR3 length is 15 residues. CDR1 is DFQATT and CDR2 is SNEGSKA in the germline V gene (reference sequence). V lost 3 bases to trimming and J lost 9 bases; unmatched junction nucleotides: 13. CDR3 loop: CSASPAGLARGEQFF. CDR3 sequence (DNA): TGCAGTGCTAGCCCCGCCGGACTAGCCAGGGGTGAGCAGTTCTTC.

V is TRBV10-3 and J is TRBJ2-7, with D perhaps being TRBD1 or TRBD2 (5 bases each). The CDR3 length is 12 residues. The germline CDR1 and CDR2 sequences are ENHRY and SYGVKD. The ends were cut back, 5 bases at V and 6 bases at J, with 11 bases in the middle. The CDR3 DNA is TGTGCCATCAGTATCCCTGGGGGCGAGCAGTACTTC. Translated: CAISIPGGEQYF.